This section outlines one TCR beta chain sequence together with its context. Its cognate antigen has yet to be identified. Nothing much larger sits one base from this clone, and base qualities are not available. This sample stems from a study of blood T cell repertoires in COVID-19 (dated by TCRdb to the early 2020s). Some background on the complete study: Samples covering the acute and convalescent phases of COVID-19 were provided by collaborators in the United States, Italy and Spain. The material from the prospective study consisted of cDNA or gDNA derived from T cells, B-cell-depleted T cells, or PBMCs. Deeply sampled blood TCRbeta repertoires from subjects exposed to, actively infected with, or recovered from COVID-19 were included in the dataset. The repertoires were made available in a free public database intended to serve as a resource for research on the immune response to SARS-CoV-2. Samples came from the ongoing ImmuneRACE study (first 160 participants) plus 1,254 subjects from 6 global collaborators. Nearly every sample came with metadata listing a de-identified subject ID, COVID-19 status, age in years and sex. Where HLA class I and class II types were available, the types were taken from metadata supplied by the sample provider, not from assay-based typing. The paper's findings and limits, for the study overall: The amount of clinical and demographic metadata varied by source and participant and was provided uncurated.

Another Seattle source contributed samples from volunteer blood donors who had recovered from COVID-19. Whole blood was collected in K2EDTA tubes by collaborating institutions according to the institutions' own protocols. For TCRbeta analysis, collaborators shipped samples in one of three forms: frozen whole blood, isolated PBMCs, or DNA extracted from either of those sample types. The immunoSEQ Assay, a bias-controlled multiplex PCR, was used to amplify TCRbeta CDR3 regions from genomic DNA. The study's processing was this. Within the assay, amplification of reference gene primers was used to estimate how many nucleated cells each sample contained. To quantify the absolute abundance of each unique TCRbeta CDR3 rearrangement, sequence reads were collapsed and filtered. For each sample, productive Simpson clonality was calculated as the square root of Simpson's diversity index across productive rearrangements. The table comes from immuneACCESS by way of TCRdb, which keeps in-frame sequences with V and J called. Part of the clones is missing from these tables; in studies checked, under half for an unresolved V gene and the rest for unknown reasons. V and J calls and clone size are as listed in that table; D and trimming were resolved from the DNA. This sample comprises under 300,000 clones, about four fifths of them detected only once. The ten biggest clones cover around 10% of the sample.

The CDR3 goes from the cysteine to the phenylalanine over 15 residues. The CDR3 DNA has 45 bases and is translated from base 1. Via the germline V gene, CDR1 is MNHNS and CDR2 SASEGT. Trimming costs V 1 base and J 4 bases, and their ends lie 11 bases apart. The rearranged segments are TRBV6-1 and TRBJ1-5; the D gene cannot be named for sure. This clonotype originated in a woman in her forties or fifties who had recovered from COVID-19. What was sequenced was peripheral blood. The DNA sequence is TGTGCCAGCAGTGAAGGAATACAGAAGAATCAGCCCCAGCATTTT. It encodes CASSEGIQKNQPQHF.